This entry lists 24 T cell receptor beta chains sequenced from one sample in a study of T cells after posttransplantation cyclophosphamide. Assay used: immunoSEQ multiplex PCR; TCRdb lists only in-frame clones, some missing. Reported are 35,000 to 45,000 clones, none seen only once; the ten largest carry 2% to 3%. Sequencing was done on a sample of PBMCs. These TCRs come from a man aged 40-50 years in good health, CMV-negative, and a related stem cell transplant donor.

This clone was counted many times. V and J are TRBV6-4 and TRBJ2-2, with TRBD1 as a possible D gene (5 bases). This CDR3 is built from 16 residues. V shed 5 bases and J shed 5 bases, with 18 bases lying between them. Germline CDR1 is MRHNA and CDR2 is SNTAGT. The CDR3 sequence: CASSQIQVPRTGELFF. The CDR3, as DNA: TGTGCCAGCAGTCAAATACAGGTGCCGAGGACCGGGGAGCTGTTTTTT.

This clone was seen repeatedly, ten times or more. The V and J genes are TRBV27 and TRBJ1-1, with D possibly being TRBD1 (6 bases). The CDR3 covers 16 residues. CDR1 is MNHEY, CDR2 SMNVEV, per germline (reference sequence). V lost 2 bases to trimming and J lost 5 bases, with 18 bases between them. The DNA for the CDR3 is TGTGCCAGCAGTTTAGTGGGGGGGCTGAAGAGTACTGAAGCTTTCTTT. It translates to CASSLVGGLKSTEAFF.

This clone showed up many times. The rearrangement links TRBV18 to TRBJ1-1; possibly TRBD1 for D (5 bases). Germline CDR1 reads KGHSH; CDR2 reads LQKENI. The CDR3 is 15 residues long. The V gene lost 1 base and the J gene lost 1 base, with 10 bases spanning the gap. Written as DNA, the CDR3 is TGTGCCAGCTCACCACTTGGACACCAGAACACTGAAGCTTTCTTT. It is translated as CASSPLGHQNTEAFF.

This clone was counted at least ten times. V is TRBV18 and J is TRBJ2-3; D unclear. Per germline, CDR1 KGHSH and CDR2 LQKENI. V was clipped by 6 bases and J by 0 bases, with 16 bases between them. This CDR3 is 16 amino acids long. CDR3 bases: TGTGCCAGCTCTACCGGTGCGGAGCTTAGCACAGATACGCAGTATTTT. Its protein product is CASSTGAELSTDTQYF.

This clone has ten or more counts. The chain employs TRBV27 and TRBJ1-2, with 7 bases aligning to TRBD1. The CDR3 contains 13 residues. V dropped 4 bases and J dropped 4; count of bases not matched to a gene: 3. The V gene's germline CDR1 is MNHEY and CDR2 SMNVEV (reference sequence). The CDR3 protein is CASSYRGVYGYTF. Here the CDR3 DNA reads TGTGCCAGCAGTTACAGGGGTGTCTATGGCTACACCTTC.

In its sample, this clone was seen many times. V gene TRBV13 combines with J gene TRBJ2-4, with D maybe TRBD1 (5 bases). The CDR3 loop spans 15 amino acids. V lost 3 bases and J lost 3, with 12 bases in between. From germline, CDR1 is PRHDT and CDR2 FYEKMQ (reference sequence). DNA for the CDR3: TGTGCCAGCAGCTTCGAAGGGGAAGGCAAAAACATTCAGTACTTC. It yields the protein CASSFEGEGKNIQYF.

Many counts were recorded for this clone. The genes are TRBV11-2 and TRBJ1-5; D is uncertain. Germline CDR1 reads SGHAT; CDR2 reads FQNNGV. The CDR3 extends over 13 amino acids. Trimming shortened V by 1 base and J by 4 bases, and 5 bases separated the two germline ends. The CDR3 DNA follows: TGTGCCAGCAGCTTAGCCCTAAATCAGCCCCAGCATTTT. It codes for CASSLALNQPQHF.

This clone has a count of ten or more. V is TRBV19 and J is TRBJ2-4; TRBD1 might be the D (6 bases). CDR3 length equals 16 residues. Germline-derived CDR1 and CDR2 are LNHDA and SQIVND (reference sequence). V was cut by 4 bases and J by 0 bases, with 13 bases left in between. The DNA of the CDR3 is TGTGCCAGTAGTAAGGCAGGGGCCCTAGCCAAAAACATTCAGTACTTC. Its protein product is CASSKAGALAKNIQYF.

This clone was picked up many times. V and J are TRBV10-2 and TRBJ2-5, with 7 bases fitting TRBD1. The V segment lost 6 bases and the J segment 3 bases; nucleotides outside the gene matches: 1. Germline assignment: CDR1 WSHSY and CDR2 SAAADI. The CDR3 covers 12 residues. The CDR3 loop reads CASRGTEETQYF. The CDR3, as DNA: TGCGCCAGCAGAGGGACAGAAGAGACCCAGTACTTC.

The sample holds many counts of this clone. The V and J genes are TRBV5-1 and TRBJ2-7; 8 nucleotides align to TRBD1. The CDR3 has 14 residues. Germline V gene lookup returns CDR1 SGHRS and CDR2 YFSETQ. Germline trimming cut 5 bases from V and 5 bases from J; bases unmatched to any gene: 9. The CDR3 DNA is TGCGCCAGCAGTCCTATACCACAGGGGGACGAGCAGTACTTC. As protein: CASSPIPQGDEQYF. The variable domain in full, completed from reference TRBV5-1 and TRBJ2-7, reads KAGVTQTPRYLIKTRGQQVTLSCSPISGHRSVSWYQQTPGQGLQFLFEYFSETQRNKGNFPGRFSGRQFSNSRSEMNVSTLELGDSALYLCASSPIPQGDEQYFGPGTRLTVT.

The gene calls are TRBV29-1 and TRBJ2-2, with D tentatively TRBD2 (6 bases). Trimming took 7 bases from V and 7 from J, leaving 16 bases between them. Looked up from germline, CDR1 is SQVTM and CDR2 is ANQGSEA. CDR3 length: 13 residues. The CDR3 DNA reads as TGCAGCGGTCAGTCAGGGCGGGGCGGGGAGCTGTTTTTT. It codes for CSGQSGRGGELFF.

This clone appeared many times. V gene TRBV7-9 combines with J gene TRBJ1-1; 8 nucleotides line up with TRBD1. The CDR3 runs to 17 residues. V dropped 1 base and J dropped 4; count of bases not matched to a gene: 11. Germline CDR1 is SEHNR and CDR2 is FQNEAQ (reference sequence). The CDR3 DNA reads TGTGCCAGCAGCTTAGACGGCCCCAACAGGGGGATCACTGAAGCTTTCTTT. Its protein product is CASSLDGPNRGITEAFF.

This clone was seen ten or more times. The V gene is TRBV6-5, the J gene TRBJ2-2; D is possibly TRBD2 (5 bases). The CDR3 runs 15 residues. Germline V gene lookup returns CDR1 MNHEY and CDR2 SVGAGI. The V end was cut by 5 bases, the J end by 3 bases, with 13 bases between. The CDR3 reads CASSPGGLYTGELFF. Here the CDR3 DNA reads TGTGCCAGCAGTCCCGGCGGGCTTTACACCGGGGAGCTGTTTTTT.

This clone was seen at least ten times. The chain carries TRBV6-5 and TRBJ1-1; D gene ambiguous. V lost 6 bases and J lost 1, with 12 bases in between. The CDR3 totals 14 residues. Germline V gene data show CDR1 as MNHEY and CDR2 as SVGAGI. DNA of the CDR3: TGTGCCAGCAGACCCGGACGGGAGAACACTGAAGCTTTCTTT. It is translated as CASRPGRENTEAFF.

In this sample, this clone turned up many times. This sequence joins TRBV6-1 and TRBJ2-3; tentative D call: TRBD2 (5 bases). V was cut by 2 bases and J by 4 bases, with 10 bases left in between. Per germline, CDR1 MNHNS and CDR2 SASEGT. The CDR3 is 14 residues long. The CDR3 DNA reads TGTGCCAGCAGTGAACTAGCAATTTCAGATACGCAGTATTTT. Its protein product is CASSELAISDTQYF.

The chain is built from TRBV27 and TRBJ2-5; D may be TRBD2 (6 bases). The CDR3 is 17 residues long. With 9 bases removed from V and 3 bases from J, the gap between germline ends came to 26 bases. Germline assignment: CDR1 MNHEY and CDR2 SMNVEV (reference sequence). The CDR3 DNA sequence: TGTGCCAGTCCGGGGCGGGGAGCCCAAAGGGGAAAAGAGACCCAGTACTTC. It specifies CASPGRGAQRGKETQYF.

This clone came up many times. The CDR3 protein is CSASPGDEQFF. In DNA form, the CDR3 reads TGCAGTGCATCACCCGGGGATGAGCAGTTCTTC. The chain joins TRBV20-1 to TRBJ2-1, with D tentatively TRBD2 (5 bases). V was clipped by 6 bases and J by 8 bases, with 11 bases between them. This CDR3 spans 11 amino acids. Looked up from germline, CDR1 is DFQATT and CDR2 is SNEGSKA (reference sequence).

This clone was recorded many times. The rearrangement joins TRBV19 to TRBJ1-5; 8 bases are shared with TRBD1. The CDR3 loop spans 18 amino acids. Germline-derived CDR1 and CDR2 are LNHDA and SQIVND (reference sequence). Trimming at V came to 4 bases and at J to 0 bases, leaving 11 bases not matched to a gene. DNA of the CDR3: TGTGCCAGTAGTACTCAACAGGGGGGGTTTTATAGCAATCAGCCCCAGCATTTT. Translated, it gives CASSTQQGGFYSNQPQHF.

The table lists this clone with many counts. The V and J genes are TRBV4-1 and TRBJ1-1; 9 bases fit TRBD1. Germline CDR1 reads MGHRA; CDR2 reads YSYEKL. J gave up 1 base and V 3 bases, and 0 bases lay outside the gene matches. This CDR3 spans 14 amino acids. CDR3 sequence (DNA): TGCGCCAGCAGCCAGGACAGGGGGAACACTGAAGCTTTCTTT. This sequence encodes CASSQDRGNTEAFF.

At least ten counts were recorded for this clone. The rearrangement uses TRBV11-2 and TRBJ2-2; D is uncertain. Germline-derived CDR1 and CDR2 are SGHAT and FQNNGV. This CDR3 is built from 15 residues. The germline V and J ends were trimmed by 10 bases and 1 base, with 16 bases remaining between them. The CDR3 is CANRPPRQNTGELFF. In DNA, the CDR3 is TGTGCCAACCGCCCACCCCGACAGAACACCGGGGAGCTGTTTTTT.

The gene calls are TRBV7-7 and TRBJ2-3, with TRBD1 matching 10 bases. This CDR3 comprises 15 residues. The germline V gene has CDR1 SSHAT and CDR2 FNYEAQ (reference sequence). With 5 bases clipped from V and 5 bases from J, the junction kept 7 bases outside the gene matches. DNA of the CDR3: TGTGCCAGCAGCCCCTTGACAGGGGGCATAGATACGCAGTATTTT. Its translation is CASSPLTGGIDTQYF. Full variable domain (missing parts from reference TRBV7-7 and TRBJ2-3): GAGVSQSPRYKVTKRGQDVTLRCDPISSHATLYWYQQALGQGPEFLTYFNYEAQPDKSGLPSDRFSAERPEGSISTLTIQRTEQRDSAMYRCASSPLTGGIDTQYFGPGTRLTVL.

This clone has a handful of counts. The CDR3 reads CASSKGGRGDRGFYNEQFF. CDR3 coding DNA: TGTGCCAGCAGCAAAGGGGGCAGAGGGGACAGGGGTTTTTACAATGAGCAGTTCTTC. The chain recombines TRBV21-1 with TRBJ2-1; the table's D call, TRBD1, has no DNA check behind it. TRBV21-1 is flagged as a pseudogene. This CDR3 is built from 19 residues.

This clone was found many times. The chain links TRBV5-6 to TRBJ2-2; no definite D call. Germline loops: CDR1 SGHDT, CDR2 YYEEEE. CDR3 length equals 12 residues. V lost 4 bases, J lost 2 bases, and 3 bases lay in between. The CDR3 DNA sequence: TGTGCCAGCAGCCCTAACACCGGGGAGCTGTTTTTT. It yields the protein CASSPNTGELFF.

This chain connects TRBV9 to TRBJ2-3; 10 bases match TRBD1. Germline V gene data show CDR1 as SGDLS and CDR2 as YYNGEE. The CDR3 extends over 17 amino acids. V lost 4 bases, J lost 4 bases, and 12 bases stayed unmatched. The CDR3 coding sequence is TGTGCCAGCAGCCTACGACAGGGGGCCGACTTAGCAGATACGCAGTATTTT. This sequence encodes CASSLRQGADLADTQYF. The whole variable domain, remainder taken from reference TRBV9 and TRBJ2-3, is DSGVTQTPKHLITATGQRVTLRCSPRSGDLSVYWYQQSLDQGLQFLIQYYNGEERAKGNILERFSAQQFPDLHSELNLSSLELGDSALYFCASSLRQGADLADTQYFGPGTRLTVL.